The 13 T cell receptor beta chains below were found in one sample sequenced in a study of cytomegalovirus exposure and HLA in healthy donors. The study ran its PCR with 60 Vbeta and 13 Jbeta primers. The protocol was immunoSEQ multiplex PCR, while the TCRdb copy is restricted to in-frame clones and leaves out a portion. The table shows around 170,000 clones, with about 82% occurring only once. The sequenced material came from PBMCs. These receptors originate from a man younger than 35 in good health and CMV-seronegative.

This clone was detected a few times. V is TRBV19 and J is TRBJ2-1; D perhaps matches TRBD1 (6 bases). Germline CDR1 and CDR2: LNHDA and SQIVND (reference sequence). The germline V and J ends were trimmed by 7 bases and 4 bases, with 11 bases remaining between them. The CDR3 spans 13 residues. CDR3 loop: CASKKDSYNEQFF. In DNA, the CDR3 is TGTGCCAGTAAAAAGGACAGTTACAATGAGCAGTTCTTC.

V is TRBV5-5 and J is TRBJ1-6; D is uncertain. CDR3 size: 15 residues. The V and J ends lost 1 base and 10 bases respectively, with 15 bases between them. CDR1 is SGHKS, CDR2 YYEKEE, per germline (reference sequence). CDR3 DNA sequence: TGTGCCAGCAGCTTGTCTCCGAGGGAGCAGTCACCCCTCCACTTT. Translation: CASSLSPREQSPLHF.

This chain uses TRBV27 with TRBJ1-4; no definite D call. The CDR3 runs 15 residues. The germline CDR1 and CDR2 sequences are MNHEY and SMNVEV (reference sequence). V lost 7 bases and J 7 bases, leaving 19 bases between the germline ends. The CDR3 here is CASKSGVRGGEKLFF. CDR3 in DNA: TGTGCCAGCAAGTCAGGAGTCCGAGGAGGTGAAAAACTGTTTTTT.

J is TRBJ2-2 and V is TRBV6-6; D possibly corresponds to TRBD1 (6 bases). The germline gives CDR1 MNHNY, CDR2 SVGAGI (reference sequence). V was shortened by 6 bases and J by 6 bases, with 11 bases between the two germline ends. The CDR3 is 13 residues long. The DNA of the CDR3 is TGTGCCAGCAGGGAACAGGGATCCGGGGAGCTGTTTTTT. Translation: CASREQGSGELFF.

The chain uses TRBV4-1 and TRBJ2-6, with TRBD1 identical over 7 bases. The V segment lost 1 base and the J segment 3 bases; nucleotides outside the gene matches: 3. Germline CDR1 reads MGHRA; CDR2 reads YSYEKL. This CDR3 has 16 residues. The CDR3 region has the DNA TGCGCCAGCAGCCAAGGACAGGGCTTTGGGGCCAACGTCCTGACTTTC. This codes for CASSQGQGFGANVLTF.

CDR3 sequence (DNA): TGTGCCAGTACGGATCCCGGAGGCCCGTGGGCCCTCCACTTT. Amino acid sequence: CASTDPGGPWALHF. J is TRBJ1-6 and V is TRBV19, with D unclear. CDR1 LNHDA and CDR2 SQIVND come from the germline V gene (reference sequence). The CDR3 runs 14 residues. Trimming shortened V by 7 bases and J by 14 bases, and 21 bases separated the two germline ends.

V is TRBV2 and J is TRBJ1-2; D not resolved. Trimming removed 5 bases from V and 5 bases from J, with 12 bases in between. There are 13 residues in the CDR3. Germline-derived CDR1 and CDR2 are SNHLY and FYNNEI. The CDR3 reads CASSLSGAYGYTF. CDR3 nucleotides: TGTGCCAGCAGTCTCAGTGGTGCATATGGCTACACCTTC.

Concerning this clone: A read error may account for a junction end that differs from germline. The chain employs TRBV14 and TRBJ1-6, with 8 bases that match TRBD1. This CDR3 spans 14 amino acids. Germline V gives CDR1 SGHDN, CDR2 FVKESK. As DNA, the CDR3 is TGTGCCAGCAGTCAAGACAGGGGTCTAGAACCCCTCCACTTT. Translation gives CASSQDRGLEPLHF.

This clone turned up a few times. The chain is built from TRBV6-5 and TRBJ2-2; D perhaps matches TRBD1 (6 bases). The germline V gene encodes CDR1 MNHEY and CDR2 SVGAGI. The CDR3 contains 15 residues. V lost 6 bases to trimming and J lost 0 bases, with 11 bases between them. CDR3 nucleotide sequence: TGTGCCAGCAGAAACAGGGTTCCGAACACCGGGGAGCTGTTTTTT. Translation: CASRNRVPNTGELFF.

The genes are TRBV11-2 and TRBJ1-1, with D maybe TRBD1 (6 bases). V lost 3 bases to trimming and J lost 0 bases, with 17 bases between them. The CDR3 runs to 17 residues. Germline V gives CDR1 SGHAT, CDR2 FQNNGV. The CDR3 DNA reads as TGTGCCAGCAGCTTTCGGGGACATGGGCTGGTGAACACTGAAGCTTTCTTT. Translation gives CASSFRGHGLVNTEAFF.

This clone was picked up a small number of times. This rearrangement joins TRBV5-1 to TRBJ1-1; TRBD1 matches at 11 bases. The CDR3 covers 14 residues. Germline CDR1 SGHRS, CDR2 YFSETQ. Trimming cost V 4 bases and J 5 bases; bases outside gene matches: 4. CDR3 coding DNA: TGCGCCAGCAGCGGACAGGGGGCTTTAACTGAAGCTTTCTTT. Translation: CASSGQGALTEAFF.

Here the CDR3 DNA reads TGTGCCAGCAGTTCTTACAGCCGGGGGGGACGACCCAATGAGCAGTTCTTC. Protein sequence: CASSSYSRGGRPNEQFF. This chain joins TRBV5-4 and TRBJ2-1, with TRBD2 matching over 8 bases. The ends lost 5 bases at V and 6 bases at J; junction bases unmatched: 16. CDR1 SGHNT and CDR2 YYREEE come from the germline V gene (reference sequence). The CDR3 contains 17 residues.

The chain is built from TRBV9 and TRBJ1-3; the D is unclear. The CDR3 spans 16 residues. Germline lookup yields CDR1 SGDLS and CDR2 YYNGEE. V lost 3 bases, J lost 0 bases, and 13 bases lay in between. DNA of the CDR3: TGTGCCAGCAGCGCCGTGGATTGGGCCTCTGGAAACACCATATATTTT. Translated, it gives CASSAVDWASGNTIYF.